The 9 T cell receptor beta chains reported below all come from one sample, sequenced in a study of OX40 agonist ivuxolimab in advanced cancers. Generated by immunoSEQ multiplex PCR, the TCRdb table keeps only in-frame clones and is missing some. The data show 120,000 or so clones, with roughly 89% seen just once and 0.27% held by the top ten. Source: CD4+ or CD8+ T cells sorted from blood, taken in a trial of the OX40 agonist ivuxolimab. All receptors derive from an adult with an advanced solid tumor such as melanoma, head and neck, liver or kidney cancer.

The chain is built from TRBV6-4 and TRBJ2-3; possibly TRBD2 for D (6 bases). Between the trimmed V and J ends, which lost 5 bases and 5 bases, there was a span of 20 bases. This CDR3 contains 16 residues. Germline V gene data show CDR1 as MRHNA and CDR2 as SNTAGT. CDR3 loop: CASSPWGTGDGDTQYF. CDR3 bases: TGTGCCAGCAGTCCCTGGGGGACGGGGGATGGAGATACGCAGTATTTT.

This clone was detected once. This chain uses TRBV16 with TRBJ1-2; 7 nucleotides align to TRBD1. Germline values: CDR1 KGHSY, CDR2 FQNENV. This CDR3 is 13 amino acids long. V shed 7 bases and J 7 bases; nucleotides not matched to a gene: 9. This CDR3 reads CASNRDRAIGYTF. CDR3 sequence (DNA): TGTGCCAGCAACCGGGACAGAGCTATTGGCTACACCTTC.

The chain combines TRBV7-9 with TRBJ2-7; D unresolved. Germline-derived CDR1 and CDR2 are SEHNR and FQNEAQ (reference sequence). V dropped 3 bases and J dropped 2 bases, with 8 bases sitting between them. This CDR3 has 13 residues. CDR3 region: CASSFRAAYEQYF. The DNA for the CDR3 is TGTGCCAGCAGCTTCCGGGCCGCCTACGAGCAGTACTTC.

V usage is TRBV28 and J usage is TRBJ1-5; a possible D gene is TRBD1 (5 bases). Trimming cost V 5 bases and J 3 bases, with 26 bases left between them. CDR3 length: 19 amino acids. Germline loops: CDR1 MDHEN, CDR2 SYDVKM. CDR3 sequence reads: CASSPPRFRQRTNNQPQHF. The CDR3 nucleotides read TGTGCCAGCAGTCCCCCGCGTTTTCGACAGCGCACGAACAATCAGCCCCAGCATTTT.

This clone was recorded a few times. The genes are TRBV9 and TRBJ2-3; D may be TRBD2 (5 bases). This CDR3 is built from 18 residues. V gave up 0 bases and J gave up 2 bases, with 19 bases separating them. Germline values: CDR1 SGDLS, CDR2 YYNGEE. CDR3 nucleotides: TGTGCCAGCAGCGTAGGAGGACCCACGAGCGGCCTCACAGATACGCAGTATTTT. This translates into CASSVGGPTSGLTDTQYF.

A single count supports this clone. This chain links TRBV15 with TRBJ1-1; D remains unclear. Trimming took off 0 bases at V and 0 bases at J, with 11 bases between the two ends. Germline-derived CDR1 and CDR2 are LNHNV and YYDKDF (reference sequence). This CDR3 has 16 amino acids. The CDR3 DNA reads as TGTGCCACCAGCAGAGATCGGGCAGTCATGAACACTGAAGCTTTCTTT. It is translated as CATSRDRAVMNTEAFF.

Details on this clone: Distinct nucleotide sequences in the sample also encode this CDR3. The chain joins TRBV7-2 to TRBJ1-2; D may be TRBD1 (6 bases). This CDR3 is built from 14 residues. The germline V gene encodes CDR1 SGHTA and CDR2 FQGNSA. V shed 2 bases and J shed 2 bases, with 9 bases lying between them. CDR3 DNA: TGTGCCAGCAGCTTACAGGGGTCAAACTATGGCTACACCTTC. It is translated as CASSLQGSNYGYTF. Together with reference TRBV7-2 and TRBJ1-2, the CDR3 gives the full variable domain: GAGVSQSPSNKVTEKGKDVELRCDPISGHTALYWYRQSLGQGLEFLIYFQGNSAPDKSGLPSDRFSAERTGGSVSTLTIQRTQQEDSAVYLCASSLQGSNYGYTFGSGTRLTVV.

The chain has TRBV9 and TRBJ1-4; no reliable D call. The CDR3 covers 16 residues. The V end lost 1 base, the J end lost 0 bases, and 10 bases lay between the germline ends. Germline CDR1 is SGDLS and CDR2 is YYNGEE. The CDR3 DNA sequence: TGTGCCAGCAGCGTAAGTCCGGCAGCAACTAATGAAAAACTGTTTTTT. Amino acid sequence: CASSVSPAATNEKLFF.

The gene calls are TRBV10-3 and TRBJ1-3; TRBD1 might be the D (5 bases). V gave up 3 bases and J gave up 4 bases, with 22 bases separating them. The CDR3 length is 18 residues. Per the germline V gene, CDR1 is ENHRY and CDR2 is SYGVKD. The CDR3 sequence is CAISESSGRGMQGNTIYF. CDR3 DNA sequence: TGTGCCATCAGTGAATCCTCGGGACGGGGTATGCAGGGAAACACCATATATTTT.